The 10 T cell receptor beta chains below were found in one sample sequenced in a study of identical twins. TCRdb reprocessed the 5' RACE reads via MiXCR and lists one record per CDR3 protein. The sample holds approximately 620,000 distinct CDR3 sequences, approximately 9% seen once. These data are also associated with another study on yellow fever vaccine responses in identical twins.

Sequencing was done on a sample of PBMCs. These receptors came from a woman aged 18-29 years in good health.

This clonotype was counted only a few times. This CDR3 reads CSARSGEDQPQHF. CDR3 in DNA: TGCAGTGCCAGAAGTGGCGAGGATCAGCCCCAGCATTTT. This chain joins TRBV20-1 and TRBJ1-5; no reliable D call. The germline V and J ends were trimmed by 6 bases and 5 bases, with 14 bases remaining between them. The germline V gene has CDR1 DFQATT and CDR2 SNEGSKA (reference sequence). This CDR3 is 13 amino acids long.

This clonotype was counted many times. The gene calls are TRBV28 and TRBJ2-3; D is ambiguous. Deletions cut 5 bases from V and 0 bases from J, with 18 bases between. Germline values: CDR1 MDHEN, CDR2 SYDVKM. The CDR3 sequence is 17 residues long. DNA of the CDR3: TGTGCCAGCAGTCCCTTTAGGGCCACAACTAGCACAGATACGCAGTATTTT. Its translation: CASSPFRATTSTDTQYF.

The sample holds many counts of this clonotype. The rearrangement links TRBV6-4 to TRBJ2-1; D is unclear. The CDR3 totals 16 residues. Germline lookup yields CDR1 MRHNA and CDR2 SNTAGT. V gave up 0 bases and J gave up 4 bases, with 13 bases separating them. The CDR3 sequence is CASSDSSTDYYNEQFF. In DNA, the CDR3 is TGTGCCAGCAGTGACTCCAGCACGGATTATTACAATGAGCAGTTCTTC.

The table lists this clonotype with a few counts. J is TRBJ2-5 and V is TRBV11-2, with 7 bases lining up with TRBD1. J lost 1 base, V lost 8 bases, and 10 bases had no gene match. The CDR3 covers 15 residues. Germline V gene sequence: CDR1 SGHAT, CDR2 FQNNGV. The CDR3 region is CASGTGTVIQETQYF. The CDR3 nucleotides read TGTGCCAGCGGAACCGGGACAGTTATCCAAGAGACCCAGTACTTC. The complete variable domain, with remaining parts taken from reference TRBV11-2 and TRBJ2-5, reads EAGVAQSPRYKIIEKRQSVAFWCNPISGHATLYWYQQILGQGPKLLIQFQNNGVVDDSQLPKDRFSAERLKGVDSTLKIQPAKLEDSAVYLCASGTGTVIQETQYFGPGTRLLVL.

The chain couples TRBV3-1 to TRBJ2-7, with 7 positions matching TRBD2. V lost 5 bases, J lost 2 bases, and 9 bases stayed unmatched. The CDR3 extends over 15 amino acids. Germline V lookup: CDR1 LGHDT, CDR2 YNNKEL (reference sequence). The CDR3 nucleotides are TGTGCCAGCAGCGGAGGGCCGGGAGGACCCTACGAGCAGTACTTC. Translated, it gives CASSGGPGGPYEQYF.

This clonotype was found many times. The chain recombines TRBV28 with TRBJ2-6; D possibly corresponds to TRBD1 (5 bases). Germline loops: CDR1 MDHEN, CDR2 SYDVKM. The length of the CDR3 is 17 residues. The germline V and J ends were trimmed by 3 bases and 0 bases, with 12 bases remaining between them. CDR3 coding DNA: TGTGCCAGCAGTTTGGGGCAGGGCCGCTCTGGGGCCAACGTCCTGACTTTC. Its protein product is CASSLGQGRSGANVLTF.

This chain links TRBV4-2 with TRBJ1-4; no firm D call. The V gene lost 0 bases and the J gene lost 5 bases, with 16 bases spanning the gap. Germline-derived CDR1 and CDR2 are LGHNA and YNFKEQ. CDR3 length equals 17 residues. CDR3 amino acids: CASSQEKVLTPNEKLFF. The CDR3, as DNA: TGTGCCAGCAGCCAAGAGAAGGTTCTAACTCCAAATGAAAAACTGTTTTTT.

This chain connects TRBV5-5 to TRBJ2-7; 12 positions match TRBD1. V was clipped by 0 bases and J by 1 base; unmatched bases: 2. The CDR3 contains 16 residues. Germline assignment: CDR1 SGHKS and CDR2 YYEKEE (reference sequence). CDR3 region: CASSLGDRGLSYEQYF. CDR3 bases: TGTGCCAGCAGCTTGGGGGACAGGGGGCTTTCCTACGAGCAGTACTTC. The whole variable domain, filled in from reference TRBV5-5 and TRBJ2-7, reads DAGVTQSPTHLIKTRGQQVTLRCSPISGHKSVSWYQQVLGQGPQFIFQYYEKEERGRGNFPDRFSARQFPNYSSELNVNALLLGDSALYLCASSLGDRGLSYEQYFGPGTRLTVT.

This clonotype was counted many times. The CDR3 region is CASSLAGSGYTF. CDR3 coding DNA: TGTGCCAGCAGTTTAGCAGGGAGTGGCTACACCTTC. V usage is TRBV12-3 or TRBV12-4 and J usage is TRBJ1-2; D call uncertain. Trimming cost V 0 bases and J 7 bases, with 6 bases left between them. The CDR3 length is 12 residues.

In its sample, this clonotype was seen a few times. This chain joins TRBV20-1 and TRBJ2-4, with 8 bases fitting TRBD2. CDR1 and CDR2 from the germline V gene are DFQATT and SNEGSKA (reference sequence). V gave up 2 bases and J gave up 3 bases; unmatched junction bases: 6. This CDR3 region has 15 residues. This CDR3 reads CSARTTTSGKNIQYF. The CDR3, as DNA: TGCAGTGCTAGAACGACAACTAGCGGCAAAAACATTCAGTACTTC.